Listed below are T cell receptor beta chains from one sample, sequenced in a study of blood T cell repertoires in COVID-19. The table came from immunoSEQ multiplex PCR; TCRdb's copy has only in-frame clones and leaves some out. The data contain about 430,000 clones, nearly 90% of them seen just once; the ten biggest clones take up about 1.5%. Sample: PBMCs or T cells enriched from blood (not recorded which). Receptors originate from a woman younger than 30 who had been exposed to COVID-19. Each CDR3 is given with its conserved first and last residue. Each record gives: CDR3 length, clone size, D gene, V gene, J gene, CDR3 DNA, CDR3 protein. The D gene is left open where the match is weak. Expanded clones get a size class; other rows say once, few or many, or leave the size out.

len: 13; abundance: NA; d_gene: NA; v_gene: TRBV19; j_gene: TRBJ1-2; CDR3nt: TGTGCCAGTAGTATATCTGGAGTCTATGGCTACACCTTC; CDR3aa: CASSISGVYGYTF
len: 15; abundance: once; d_gene: NA; v_gene: TRBV7-6; j_gene: TRBJ1-1; CDR3nt: TGTGCCAGCAGCTTAGTATCGGGGAGCGGCACTGAAGCTTTCTTT; CDR3aa: CASSLVSGSGTEAFF
len: 14; abundance: NA; d_gene: TRBD2; v_gene: TRBV10-2; j_gene: TRBJ2-1; CDR3nt: TGCGCCAGCAGTGAGGGGACTATCCGAAATGAGCAGTTCTTC; CDR3aa: CASSEGTIRNEQFF
len: 14; abundance: NA; d_gene: NA; v_gene: TRBV6-5; j_gene: TRBJ2-1; CDR3nt: TGTGCCAGCACCAGGGGCATCGGGTTCCATGAGCAGTTCTTC; CDR3aa: CASTRGIGFHEQFF
len: 16; abundance: NA; d_gene: NA; v_gene: TRBV28; j_gene: TRBJ2-2; CDR3nt: TGTGCCAGCAGCCGATCCTCACCGGTTAGCACCGGGGAGCTGTTTTTT; CDR3aa: CASSRSSPVSTGELFF
len: 13; abundance: few; d_gene: NA; v_gene: TRBV19; j_gene: TRBJ2-7; CDR3nt: TGTGCCAGTGCAGGAGACAGCTCCTACGAGCAGTACTTC; CDR3aa: CASAGDSSYEQYF
len: 13; abundance: NA; d_gene: NA; v_gene: TRBV30; j_gene: TRBJ2-7; CDR3nt: TGTGCCTGGAGTGATCTTAGCTCCTACGAGCAGTACTTC; CDR3aa: CAWSDLSSYEQYF
len: 12; abundance: NA; d_gene: NA; v_gene: TRBV6-5; j_gene: TRBJ1-4; CDR3nt: TGTGCCAGCAGCTACCAGGGAGGAAAACTGTTTTTT; CDR3aa: CASSYQGGKLFF
len: 14; abundance: few; d_gene: TRBD1; v_gene: TRBV5-6; j_gene: TRBJ2-7; CDR3nt: TGTGCCAGCGTCTCCCGGGACAGGGTTCACGAGCAGTACTTC; CDR3aa: CASVSRDRVHEQYF
len: 17; abundance: NA; d_gene: TRBD2; v_gene: TRBV24-1; j_gene: TRBJ2-1; CDR3nt: TGTGCCACCAGTGATGCCATGGGACTAGCGGGTTACAATGAGCAGTTCTTC; CDR3aa: CATSDAMGLAGYNEQFF
len: 13; abundance: NA; d_gene: NA; v_gene: TRBV29-1; j_gene: TRBJ2-7; CDR3nt: TGCAGCGTTGCCCCGTTCGGGAAGGACGAGCAGTACTTC; CDR3aa: CSVAPFGKDEQYF
len: 17; abundance: NA; d_gene: TRBD1; v_gene: TRBV7-9; j_gene: TRBJ2-7; CDR3nt: TGTGCCAGCAGCTTAGCGAAATCCCGGGACAGGGCCTACGAGCAGTACTTC; CDR3aa: CASSLAKSRDRAYEQYF
len: 15; abundance: NA; d_gene: NA; v_gene: TRBV7-6; j_gene: TRBJ1-2; CDR3nt: TGTGCCAGCAGCCAATTCCCAGGGGATATCTATGGCTACACCTTC; CDR3aa: CASSQFPGDIYGYTF
len: 17; abundance: NA; d_gene: NA; v_gene: TRBV19; j_gene: TRBJ2-5; CDR3nt: TGTGCCAGTAGTATAGAGCCTCCGGGACACCCCCAAGAGACCCAGTACTTC; CDR3aa: CASSIEPPGHPQETQYF
len: 13; abundance: NA; d_gene: TRBD1; v_gene: TRBV29-1; j_gene: TRBJ2-7; CDR3nt: TGCAGCGTTCTTGGGACAGGGTCCTACGAGCAGTACTTC; CDR3aa: CSVLGTGSYEQYF
len: 14; abundance: NA; d_gene: TRBD2; v_gene: TRBV6-1; j_gene: TRBJ2-5; CDR3nt: TGTGCCAGCAGTGAGCGGGAGGGCCTTAAGACCCAGTACTTC; CDR3aa: CASSEREGLKTQYF
len: 13; abundance: NA; d_gene: NA; v_gene: TRBV11-2; j_gene: TRBJ2-7; CDR3nt: TGTGCCAGCAGCTTAGACTTTGGCGGAAAGCAGTACTTC; CDR3aa: CASSLDFGGKQYF
len: 15; abundance: NA; d_gene: TRBD1; v_gene: TRBV28; j_gene: TRBJ1-2; CDR3nt: TGTGCCAGCAGTTTCAAGGGACAGCTGACCTATGGCTACACCTTC; CDR3aa: CASSFKGQLTYGYTF
len: 17; abundance: NA; d_gene: TRBD1; v_gene: TRBV5-4; j_gene: TRBJ1-1; CDR3nt: TGTGCCAGCAGCTTAATGGACAGGGGGCTGGGGAGCACTGAAGCTTTCTTT; CDR3aa: CASSLMDRGLGSTEAFF
len: 15; abundance: NA; d_gene: TRBD1; v_gene: TRBV19; j_gene: TRBJ1-2; CDR3nt: TGTGCCAGTAGTATAGGGATAGGGGGCGTGAGTGGCTACACCTTC; CDR3aa: CASSIGIGGVSGYTF
len: 15; abundance: few; d_gene: TRBD2; v_gene: TRBV5-4; j_gene: TRBJ2-1; CDR3nt: TGTGCCAGCAGCCCCAGCGGGAGCTCCTACAATGAGCAGTTCTTC; CDR3aa: CASSPSGSSYNEQFF
len: 15; abundance: NA; d_gene: NA; v_gene: TRBV19; j_gene: TRBJ1-5; CDR3nt: TGTGCCAGTGGAAGGGGGGGACCCTGGGGTCAGCCCCAGCATTTT; CDR3aa: CASGRGGPWGQPQHF
len: 14; abundance: NA; d_gene: TRBD1; v_gene: TRBV6-5; j_gene: TRBJ1-2; CDR3nt: TGTGCCAGCAGCGAGGGGACAGGTGGCTATGGCTACACCTTC; CDR3aa: CASSEGTGGYGYTF
len: 17; abundance: NA; d_gene: NA; v_gene: TRBV7-9; j_gene: TRBJ2-7; CDR3nt: TGTGCCAGCAGCCCACCGGGGGTAGGGACGCTCGGAGACGAGCAGTACTTC; CDR3aa: CASSPPGVGTLGDEQYF
len: 19; abundance: NA; d_gene: TRBD2; v_gene: TRBV9; j_gene: TRBJ2-1; CDR3nt: TGTGCCAGCAGCGCGGAGACTAGCGGGGGGCCCATTTGGAACAATGAGCAGTTCTTC; CDR3aa: CASSAETSGGPIWNNEQFF
len: 17; abundance: NA; d_gene: TRBD1; v_gene: TRBV27; j_gene: TRBJ1-1; CDR3nt: TGTGCCAGCAGTTTAACCCCTCCGGGACAGGGGAACACTGAAGCTTTCTTT; CDR3aa: CASSLTPPGQGNTEAFF
len: 14; abundance: NA; d_gene: NA; v_gene: TRBV28; j_gene: TRBJ1-3; CDR3nt: TGTGCCAGCAGTCCCTACGCCTCTGGAAACACCATATATTTT; CDR3aa: CASSPYASGNTIYF
len: 17; abundance: once; d_gene: TRBD2; v_gene: TRBV3-1/TRBV3-2; j_gene: TRBJ2-7; CDR3nt: TGTGCCAGCAGCCTAAAAGGGGCTAGCGGGAGTTCCTACGAGCAGTACTTC; CDR3aa: CASSLKGASGSSYEQYF
len: 12; abundance: once; d_gene: TRBD2; v_gene: TRBV7-9; j_gene: TRBJ2-7; CDR3nt: TGTGCTTCGCAGCCAAGCGGGGATCAGCAGTACTTC; CDR3aa: CASQPSGDQQYF
len: 14; abundance: NA; d_gene: TRBD1; v_gene: TRBV28; j_gene: TRBJ1-2; CDR3nt: TGTGCCAGCAGTTTACGACAGGGGGCGCGGGGCTACACCTTC; CDR3aa: CASSLRQGARGYTF
len: 12; abundance: NA; d_gene: NA; v_gene: TRBV12-3/TRBV12-4; j_gene: TRBJ1-6; CDR3nt: TGTGCCAGCAGGGAGGTTAATTCACCCCTCCACTTT; CDR3aa: CASREVNSPLHF
len: 14; abundance: NA; d_gene: TRBD2; v_gene: TRBV7-9; j_gene: TRBJ2-1; CDR3nt: TGTGCCATCCCGGCGGGGGGAGAGGACAATGAGCAGTTCTTC; CDR3aa: CAIPAGGEDNEQFF
len: 15; abundance: NA; d_gene: NA; v_gene: TRBV5-6; j_gene: TRBJ2-1; CDR3nt: TGTGCCAGCAGCTCCGGGGTGCTAGCTTACAATGAGCAGTTCTTC; CDR3aa: CASSSGVLAYNEQFF